This T cell receptor beta chain was profiled in a study of T cell clonotyping in hematopoietic cell transplantation. Whole-study results and caveats: Without cell sorting, CD4 versus CD8 contributions remain unresolved. Higher Inverse Simpson Index values in graft donor and pretransplant recipient predicted broader posttransplant TCR diversity. Pathologically expanded recipient clonotypes increased progressively from day 30 to day 180 as diversity fell.

As for this clone: Its target is not known.

In germline, CDR1 is SGHDT, CDR2 YYEEEE. The CDR3 runs 15 residues. V dropped 0 bases and J dropped 2 bases, with 12 bases sitting between them. Data came from immunoSEQ multiplex PCR; TCRdb stores just in-frame clones and leaves some out. The data show 70,000 or so clones, 94% seen once. The receptor comes from a man in his fifties or sixties in good health. Some clones in this sample may be carry-over from other donors' samples. Sequenced input: peripheral blood mononuclear cells. This rearrangement joins TRBV5-6 to TRBJ2-7; D is unclear. The CDR3 coding sequence is TGTGCCAGCAGCTTGGTTGCGGCAGGTGCCTACGAGCAGTACTTC. It is translated as CASSLVAAGAYEQYF.